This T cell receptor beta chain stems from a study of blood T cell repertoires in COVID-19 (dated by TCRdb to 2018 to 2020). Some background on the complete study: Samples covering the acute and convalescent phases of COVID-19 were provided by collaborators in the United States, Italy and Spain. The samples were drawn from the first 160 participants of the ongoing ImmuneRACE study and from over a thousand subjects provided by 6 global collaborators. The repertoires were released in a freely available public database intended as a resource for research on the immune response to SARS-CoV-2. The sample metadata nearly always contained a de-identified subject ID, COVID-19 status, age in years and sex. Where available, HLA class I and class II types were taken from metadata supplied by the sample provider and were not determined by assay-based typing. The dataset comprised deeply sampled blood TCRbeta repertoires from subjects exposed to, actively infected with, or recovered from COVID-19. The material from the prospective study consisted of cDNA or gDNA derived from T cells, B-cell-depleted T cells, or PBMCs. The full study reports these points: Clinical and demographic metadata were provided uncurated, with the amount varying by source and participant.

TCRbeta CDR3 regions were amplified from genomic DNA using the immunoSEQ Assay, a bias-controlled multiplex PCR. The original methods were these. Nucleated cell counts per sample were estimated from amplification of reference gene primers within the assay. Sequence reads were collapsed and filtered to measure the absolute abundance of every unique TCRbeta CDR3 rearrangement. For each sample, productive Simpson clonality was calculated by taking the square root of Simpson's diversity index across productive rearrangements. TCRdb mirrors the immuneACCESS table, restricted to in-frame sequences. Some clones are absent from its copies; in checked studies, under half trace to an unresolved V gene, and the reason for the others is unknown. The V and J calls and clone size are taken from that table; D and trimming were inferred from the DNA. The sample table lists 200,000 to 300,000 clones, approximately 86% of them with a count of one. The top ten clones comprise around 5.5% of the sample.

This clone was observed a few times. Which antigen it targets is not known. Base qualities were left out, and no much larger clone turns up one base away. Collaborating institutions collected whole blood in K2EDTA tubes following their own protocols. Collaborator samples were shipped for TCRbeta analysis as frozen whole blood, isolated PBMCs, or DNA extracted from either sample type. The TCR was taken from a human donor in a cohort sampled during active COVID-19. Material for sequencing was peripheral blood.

The CDR3 loop reads CASSLYSVRGNTEAFF. The DNA reads TGTGCCAGCAGCTTGTACTCTGTTAGGGGGAACACTGAAGCTTTCTTT. The receptor chain draws on TRBV5-6 and TRBJ1-1; the best D guess is TRBD1, with 5 bases matching. V was cut back by 1 base and J by 1 base, leaving a gap of 14 bases between them. CDR1 and CDR2 are read off the germline V gene as SGHDT and YYEEEE. The CDR3 contains 16 residues, cysteine and phenylalanine counted. The kept DNA is CDR3 alone, 48 bases in frame from the first base.